The 3 T cell receptor beta chains below were found in one sample sequenced in a study of CD8 T cells in Susac syndrome. Random-hexamer reverse transcription was applied to about 0.45 to 1 ug RNA. TCRdb used MiXCR to reprocess the immunoSEQ multiplex PCR reads, holding one entry per CDR3 protein. Of fewer than 150,000 distinct CDR3 sequences listed, 85% to 95% are singletons. Sequencing used CD8+ T cells from PBMCs. These receptors originate from a human donor with Susac syndrome.

This clonotype turned up a few times. The chain combines TRBV6-5 with TRBJ2-5; D may be TRBD2 (7 bases). This CDR3 contains 13 residues. V gave up 2 bases and J gave up 5 bases, with 9 bases separating them. From germline, CDR1 is MNHEY and CDR2 SVGAGI. The CDR3 protein is CASSYPGGETQYF. CDR3 nucleotide sequence: TGTGCCAGCAGTTACCCGGGGGGCGAGACCCAGTACTTC.

The V and J genes are TRBV7-9 and TRBJ2-3; D is unresolved. V was shortened by 5 bases and J by 9 bases, with 9 bases between the two germline ends. The CDR3 contains 11 residues. Germline V gene sequence: CDR1 SEHNR, CDR2 FQNEAQ (reference sequence). The DNA for the CDR3 is TGTGCCAGCAGCCCCGGGCCCACGCAGTATTTT. It specifies CASSPGPTQYF.

This chain links TRBV18 with TRBJ2-7, with unresolved D. Trimming left V 3 bases short and J 5 bases short, with 8 bases between. Per the germline V gene, CDR1 is KGHSH and CDR2 is LQKENI. The CDR3 runs 12 residues. The DNA of the CDR3 is TGTGCCAGCTCACCCCTACGGAACGAGCAGTACTTC. Protein sequence: CASSPLRNEQYF.